These 15 T cell receptor beta chains originate from one sample sequenced in a study of cytomegalovirus exposure and HLA in healthy donors. Amplification used 60 Vbeta primers and 13 Jbeta primers. This table comes from immunoSEQ multiplex PCR, and its TCRdb copy is limited to in-frame clones, with some not included. Among roughly 180,000 clones listed, around 79% were seen once. The sample comprised PBMCs. The receptors were gathered from a middle-aged man in good health and CMV-seropositive.

This clone was seen more than once but under ten times. V gene TRBV5-5 combines with J gene TRBJ2-7; TRBD1 might be the D (5 bases). The germline V and J ends were trimmed by 4 bases and 5 bases, with 22 bases remaining between them. CDR1 SGHKS and CDR2 YYEKEE come from the germline V gene (reference sequence). This CDR3 spans 16 amino acids. The CDR3 bases are TGTGCCAGCAGCCCCACCTTGCCCAGGGTGCAAGACGAGCAGTACTTC. This encodes CASSPTLPRVQDEQYF.

This sequence joins TRBV28 and TRBJ2-7; maybe TRBD2 (6 bases). CDR1 MDHEN and CDR2 SYDVKM come from the germline V gene. CDR3 length: 13 residues. V lost 1 base to trimming and J lost 6 bases, with 10 bases between them. CDR3 amino acids: CASSLSGLGEQYV. The DNA of the CDR3 is TGTGCCAGCAGTTTATCGGGACTTGGCGAGCAGTACGTC.

This sequence joins TRBV12-5 and TRBJ2-3; D is possibly TRBD1 (6 bases). Trimming took off 1 base at V and 2 bases at J, with 10 bases between the two ends. The CDR3 totals 15 residues. The germline CDR1 and CDR2 sequences are LGHNT and FRNRAP. CDR3 amino acids: CASGLGDTLTDTQYF. CDR3 bases: TGTGCTAGTGGTTTGGGGGACACGCTCACAGATACGCAGTATTTT.

CDR3 in amino acids: CASSEEQIQETQYF. CDR3 sequence (DNA): TGTGCCAGCAGTGAGGAACAGATTCAAGAGACCCAGTACTTC. The chain combines TRBV2 with TRBJ2-5; D unresolved. Germline V lookup: CDR1 SNHLY, CDR2 FYNNEI. There are 14 residues in the CDR3. The germline V and J ends were trimmed by 3 bases and 2 bases, with 10 bases remaining between them.

The chain has TRBV6-6 and TRBJ2-3, with D possibly being TRBD1 (6 bases). This CDR3 is built from 14 residues. CDR1 is MNHNY, CDR2 SVGAGI, per germline (reference sequence). V was pared by 5 bases and J by 8 bases, with 17 bases between. The CDR3 loop is CASSALDRMGTQYF. CDR3 DNA: TGTGCCAGCAGTGCCTTGGACAGAATGGGTACGCAGTATTTT.

The chain uses TRBV6-4 and TRBJ2-5, with a tentative D call TRBD2 (6 bases). Germline V CDR1 and CDR2: MRHNA, SNTAGT. This CDR3 comprises 17 residues. Deletions cut 4 bases from V and 4 bases from J, with 22 bases between. The CDR3 region is CASSGELAIHGPETQYF. The CDR3 nucleotides are TGTGCCAGCAGTGGGGAACTAGCTATTCATGGTCCAGAGACCCAGTACTTC.

The rearrangement uses TRBV18 and TRBJ2-1; no firm D call. CDR1 is KGHSH, CDR2 LQKENI, per germline. The CDR3 runs 14 residues. Deletions cut 4 bases from V and 0 bases from J, with 7 bases between. CDR3 coding DNA: TGTGCCAGCTCACACTTGAGCTCCTACAATGAGCAGTTCTTC. This codes for CASSHLSSYNEQFF.

The chain combines TRBV28 with TRBJ2-3; D perhaps matches TRBD1 (6 bases). Per the germline V gene, CDR1 is MDHEN and CDR2 is SYDVKM. The ends were cut back, 2 bases at V and 5 bases at J, with 14 bases in the middle. The CDR3 contains 15 residues. The chain's CDR3 is CASSLKGGSGDTQYF. CDR3 DNA sequence: TGTGCCAGCAGTTTAAAAGGGGGTAGTGGAGATACGCAGTATTTT.

V is TRBV4-1 and J is TRBJ1-2; 10 bases agree with TRBD1. J was trimmed by 4 bases and V by 0 bases; bases with no gene match: 8. The germline V gene has CDR1 MGHRA and CDR2 YSYEKL. The CDR3 contains 17 residues. The CDR3 nucleotides are TGCGCCAGCAGCCAAGATCTTTTTGACAGGGGGCTCTATGGCTACACCTTC. This gives the protein CASSQDLFDRGLYGYTF.

This clone was picked up a small number of times. This chain joins TRBV7-9 and TRBJ2-1; possibly TRBD2 for D (5 bases). V was cut by 4 bases and J by 7 bases, with 26 bases left in between. This CDR3 region has 18 residues. Germline CDR1 and CDR2: SEHNR and FQNEAQ (reference sequence). The CDR3 region is CASSSAAGGQTQANEQFF. The CDR3 nucleotides are TGTGCCAGCAGCTCTGCCGCGGGCGGCCAAACCCAGGCAAATGAGCAGTTCTTC.

The rearrangement links TRBV15 to TRBJ1-4; D unresolved. V was shortened by 6 bases and J by 5 bases, with 16 bases between the two germline ends. This CDR3 is 15 amino acids long. Germline V gene data show CDR1 as LNHNV and CDR2 as YYDKDF (reference sequence). The CDR3 DNA follows: TGTGCCACCAGTAAAAAGAGGATGATCAATGAAAAACTGTTTTTT. This sequence encodes CATSKKRMINEKLFF.

The rearrangement uses TRBV7-9 and TRBJ1-3, with TRBD1 identical over 8 bases. The CDR3 contains 15 residues. The V gene end was trimmed by 4 bases and the J gene end by 2 bases; junction bases not matched to a gene: 4. Germline V gene lookup returns CDR1 SEHNR and CDR2 FQNEAQ (reference sequence). The DNA for the CDR3 is TGTGCCAGCAGCTCCGACAGGGGTACTGGAAACACCATATATTTT. Translating gives CASSSDRGTGNTIYF.

V and J are TRBV4-2 and TRBJ1-1, with D unclear. V dropped 4 bases and J dropped 1 base, with 13 bases sitting between them. The CDR3 covers 15 residues. Germline assignment: CDR1 LGHNA and CDR2 YNFKEQ. The CDR3 DNA reads TGTGCCAGCAGCCCACCGGGGAACTGGAACACTGAAGCTTTCTTT. Amino acid sequence: CASSPPGNWNTEAFF.

The chain recombines TRBV6-1 with TRBJ2-2; TRBD1 is a possible D gene (5 bases). The CDR3 has 15 amino acids. The ends were cut back, 3 bases at V and 1 base at J, with 9 bases in the middle. CDR1 and CDR2 (germline): MNHNS, SASEGT. The CDR3 DNA reads TGTGCCAGCAGTGATGAGACAGAGAACACCGGGGAGCTGTTTTTT. Residues: CASSDETENTGELFF.

This clone was seen a few times. The rearrangement uses TRBV5-1 and TRBJ2-3, with D possibly TRBD2 on 6 matching bases. Germline loops: CDR1 SGHRS, CDR2 YFSETQ. The germline V and J ends were trimmed by 5 bases and 4 bases, with 14 bases remaining between them. The CDR3 consists of 14 residues. The CDR3 nucleotides are TGCGCCAGCAGGGATCGGACTAATTCAGATACGCAGTATTTT. Translation: CASRDRTNSDTQYF.